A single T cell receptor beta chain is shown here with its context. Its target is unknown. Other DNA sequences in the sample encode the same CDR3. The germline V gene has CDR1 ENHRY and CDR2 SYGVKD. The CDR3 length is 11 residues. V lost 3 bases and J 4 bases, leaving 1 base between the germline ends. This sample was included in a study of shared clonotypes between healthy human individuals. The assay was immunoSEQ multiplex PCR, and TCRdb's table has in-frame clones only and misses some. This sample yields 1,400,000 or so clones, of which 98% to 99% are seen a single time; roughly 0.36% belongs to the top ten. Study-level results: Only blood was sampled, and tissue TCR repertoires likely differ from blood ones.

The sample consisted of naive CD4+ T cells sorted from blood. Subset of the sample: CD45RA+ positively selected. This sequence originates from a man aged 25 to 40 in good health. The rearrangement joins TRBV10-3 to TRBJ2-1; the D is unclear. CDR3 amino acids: CAISDYNEQFF. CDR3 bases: TGTGCCATCAGTGATTACAATGAGCAGTTCTTC.